A selection of T cell receptor beta chains follows, all from one sample in a study of T cell responses to AZD1222 COVID-19 vaccine. Some clones are missing from TCRdb's copy, which holds only in-frame ones; the method was immunoSEQ multiplex PCR. In the table there are tens of thousands of clones, 80% to 90% of which are singletons. The sample here was peripheral blood, taken on day 0 of AZD1222 vaccination. The receptors come from an adult in good health. The CDR3 runs from the conserved cysteine through the conserved F or W. The order of the fields is D gene, clone size, J gene, V gene, CDR3 DNA, CDR3 protein. A D gene is named only where the DNA matches it firmly. Expanded clones are given a class, and other clones once, few, many or no size at all.

>.|.|TRBJ1-1|TRBV15
TGTGCCACCAGCAGAGGGAGGGCTGTGAACACTGAAGCTTTCTTT
CATSRGRAVNTEAFF
>.|.|TRBJ1-3|TRBV11-3
TGTGCCAGCAGGTCGATTGTAAGCTCTGGAAACACCATATATTTT
CASRSIVSSGNTIYF
>.|.|TRBJ1-1|TRBV29-1
TGCAGCGTTGACCGGACAGAAGCTTTCTTT
CSVDRTEAFF
>.|once|TRBJ2-2|TRBV7-9
TGTGCCAGCAGCTTCTTCGGGGAGCTGTTTTTT
CASSFFGELFF
>.|.|TRBJ1-4|TRBV3-1/TRBV3-2
TGTGCCAGCAGCCAAGCAGAAACTAGCCCGTTTTTT
CASSQAETSPFF
>.|.|TRBJ1-3|TRBV5-5
TGTGCCAGCAGCTTGGCCTTGCAGGGAAACACCATATATTTT
CASSLALQGNTIYF
>.|.|TRBJ2-2|TRBV6-2/TRBV6-3
TGTGCCAGCAGTTACTTAATTACGCGGGATAGCCACACCGGGGAGCTGTTTTTT
CASSYLITRDSHTGELFF
>.|.|TRBJ2-7|TRBV12-3/TRBV12-4
TGTGCCAGCAGTTTATCTGCACAAGGGCAGTACTTC
CASSLSAQGQYF
>.|few|TRBJ1-2|TRBV2
TGTGCCAGCCTATCTGAAGGGGCTGGGTATGGCTACACCTTC
CASLSEGAGYGYTF
>.|.|TRBJ1-1|TRBV2
TGTGCCAGCGCATATAGACCGAACACTGAAGCTTTCTTT
CASAYRPNTEAFF
>.|.|TRBJ1-5|TRBV19
TGTGCCAGTAGTATTGGGCGATGGACAGACAATCAGCCCCAGCATTTT
CASSIGRWTDNQPQHF
>.|.|TRBJ1-2|TRBV14
TGTGCCAGCAGCCAAGAGGCAGGGCCCTATGGCTACACCTTC
CASSQEAGPYGYTF
>TRBD1|.|TRBJ2-6|TRBV15
TGTGCCACCAGCCGCCGGGACAGGGGGCTCGGGGCCAACGTCCTGACTTTC
CATSRRDRGLGANVLTF
>TRBD1|.|TRBJ2-5|TRBV5-6
TGTGCCAGCAACCGGGACAGGGAGGAGACCCAGTACTTC
CASNRDREETQYF
>TRBD1|.|TRBJ2-3|TRBV6-6
TGTGCCAGCAGGCGACAGGGGATAGATCGAACAGATACGCAGTATTTT
CASRRQGIDRTDTQYF
>.|.|TRBJ1-6|TRBV28
TGTGCCAGCAGTTCAGGGACCGCCTATAATTCACCCCTCCACTTT
CASSSGTAYNSPLHF
>.|.|TRBJ1-1|TRBV19
TGTGCCAGTAGTCCCGACATGATGAACACTGAAGCTTTCTTT
CASSPDMMNTEAFF
>.|.|TRBJ1-2|TRBV12-5
TGTGCTAGTGGTTCAATCAGGCTTGGCTACACCTTC
CASGSIRLGYTF
>.|few|TRBJ1-2|TRBV7-2
TGTGCCAGCACCTATACAGGGCCGGGTGGCTACACCTTC
CASTYTGPGGYTF